Listed here are 32 T cell receptor beta chains from one sample, sequenced in a study of T cell repertoires in cytomegalovirus infection. Their specific antigens are unknown. TCRdb re-analysed the reads in MiXCR, keeping a single row per CDR3 protein. The sample lists 570,000 or so distinct CDR3 sequences, under 45% occurring once. Sequenced material: cultured PBMCs, taken from culture after CMV antigen stimulation. These receptors originate from a human donor in good health (CMV status not recorded). Some clones in this sample may be carry-over from other donors' samples.

The rearrangement joins TRBV12-5 to TRBJ2-3, with D hard to call. From germline, CDR1 is LGHNT and CDR2 FRNRAP. The CDR3 loop spans 13 amino acids. The V end lost 4 bases, the J end lost 2 bases, and 7 bases lay between the germline ends. The CDR3 DNA follows: TGTGCTAGTGGTTCCTCCGACACAGATACGCAGTATTTT. Translation: CASGSSDTDTQYF. Looking up the rest from reference TRBV12-5 and TRBJ2-3 gives the full variable domain: DARVTQTPRHKVTEMGQEVTMRCQPILGHNTVFWYRQTMMQGLELLAYFRNRAPLDDSGMPKDRFSAEMPDATLATLKIQPSEPRDSAVYFCASGSSDTDTQYFGPGTRLTVL.

This clonotype was seen more than once but under ten times. The chain combines TRBV7-9 with TRBJ1-4; 8 bases are shared with TRBD1. Germline V gene data show CDR1 as SEHNR and CDR2 as FQNEAQ (reference sequence). With V trimmed by 1 base and J by 4 bases, 5 bases remained unmatched. The CDR3 consists of 16 residues. The CDR3 region has the DNA TGTGCCAGCAGCTTAGGCCCGGGACAGGATAATGAAAAACTGTTTTTT. Translation: CASSLGPGQDNEKLFF.

The chain carries TRBV25-1 and TRBJ2-7; 7 nucleotides match TRBD2. CDR1 is MGHDK, CDR2 SYGVNS, per germline. The CDR3 sequence is 12 residues long. V trimming: 4 bases; J trimming: 6 bases; junction bases outside the gene matches: 3. CDR3 DNA: TGTGCCAGCAGTGGGGGACTACGCGAGCAGTACTTC. It yields the protein CASSGGLREQYF.

J is TRBJ2-5 and V is TRBV10-3; perhaps TRBD1 as D (5 bases). Germline assignment: CDR1 ENHRY and CDR2 SYGVKD. This CDR3 is built from 16 residues. Trimming removed 2 bases at V and 0 bases at J, with 13 bases between. CDR3 in amino acids: CAISEASGKYQETQYF. CDR3 nucleotide sequence: TGTGCCATCAGTGAGGCCTCAGGGAAGTACCAAGAGACCCAGTACTTC.

The chain joins TRBV2 to TRBJ1-1; D not certain. CDR1 is SNHLY, CDR2 FYNNEI, per germline. This CDR3 has 14 residues. The germline V and J ends were trimmed by 8 bases and 3 bases, with 16 bases remaining between them. The CDR3 DNA reads as TGTGCCAGCGTTCGGGCCCCGGAGGACACTGAAGCTTTCTTT. Residues: CASVRAPEDTEAFF.

This clonotype was seen more than once but under ten times. The rearrangement joins TRBV6-1 to TRBJ2-7; D call uncertain. V was trimmed by 0 bases and J by 7 bases, leaving 19 bases between them. Germline values: CDR1 MNHNS, CDR2 SASEGT. The CDR3 consists of 16 residues. CDR3 sequence: CASSEAWVPTVGEQYF. The DNA for the CDR3 is TGTGCCAGCAGTGAAGCCTGGGTCCCAACGGTCGGGGAGCAGTACTTC.

The chain recombines TRBV7-8 with TRBJ2-7, with unresolved D. Trimming stripped 5 bases from V and 0 bases from J, with 20 bases between. The CDR3 has 17 residues. CDR1 and CDR2 (germline): SGHVS, FQNEAQ. The CDR3: CASSPGRTGPSSYEQYF. The CDR3 nucleotides are TGTGCCAGCAGCCCAGGCCGAACCGGGCCCAGCTCCTACGAGCAGTACTTC.

The chain uses TRBV20-1 and TRBJ2-1; 7 positions agree with TRBD1. Trimming removed 4 bases from V and 1 base from J; junction bases left unmatched: 4. Per the germline V gene, CDR1 is DFQATT and CDR2 is SNEGSKA (reference sequence). The CDR3 sequence is 14 residues long. The CDR3 is CSATDRPSYNEQFF. The CDR3, as DNA: TGCAGTGCTACGGACAGGCCGTCCTACAATGAGCAGTTCTTC.

The genes are TRBV20-1 and TRBJ2-1; TRBD2 agrees at 7 bases. The trim removed 5 bases at V and 0 bases at J, leaving 10 bases unmatched. The CDR3 length is 16 residues. Germline V CDR1 and CDR2: DFQATT, SNEGSKA (reference sequence). The CDR3 spells CSALAARSRSYNEQFF. In DNA form, the CDR3 reads TGCAGTGCTCTAGCGGCCCGGTCCCGCTCCTACAATGAGCAGTTCTTC.

V and J are TRBV5-1 and TRBJ2-5, with a tentative D call TRBD2 (6 bases). Germline V gene sequence: CDR1 SGHRS, CDR2 YFSETQ. This CDR3 comprises 16 residues. Trimming cost V 2 bases and J 5 bases, with 19 bases left between them. In DNA form, the CDR3 reads TGCGCCAGCAGCTTTAGCGGAAAGGGGTTTTCTGAGACCCAGTACTTC. It codes for CASSFSGKGFSETQYF.

The V and J genes are TRBV12-5 and TRBJ2-1; D unresolved. The ends were cut back, 5 bases at V and 2 bases at J, with 16 bases in the middle. This CDR3 spans 16 amino acids. CDR1 LGHNT and CDR2 FRNRAP come from the germline V gene. The CDR3 DNA sequence: TGTGCTAGTGGTCCCCCCAGAGCCCAGCCCTACAATGAGCAGTTCTTC. This encodes CASGPPRAQPYNEQFF.

The chain couples TRBV19 to TRBJ2-7, with D perhaps being TRBD1 or TRBD2 (5 bases each). The V and J ends lost 4 bases and 4 bases respectively, with 11 bases between them. The germline V gene has CDR1 LNHDA and CDR2 SQIVND (reference sequence). The CDR3 runs to 13 residues. CDR3: CASSTREGYEQYF. As DNA, the CDR3 is TGTGCCAGTAGTACCAGAGAGGGGTACGAGCAGTACTTC.

In its sample, this clonotype was seen a few times. V gene TRBV4-1 combines with J gene TRBJ2-2; 8 bases match TRBD2. Germline lookup yields CDR1 MGHRA and CDR2 YSYEKL. Trimming took 4 bases from V and 0 from J; bases not matched to a gene: 10. The CDR3 has 18 residues. CDR3 DNA sequence: TGCGCCAGCAGCCTAAAGACTCCGGGACTAGCGAACACCGGGGAGCTGTTTTTT. Its protein is CASSLKTPGLANTGELFF.

J is TRBJ1-5 and V is TRBV5-4; D call uncertain. CDR1 SGHNT and CDR2 YYREEE come from the germline V gene (reference sequence). The V end lost 9 bases, the J end lost 4 bases, and 11 bases lay between the germline ends. The CDR3 runs 12 residues. The CDR3 is CATYLGNQPQHF. Written as DNA, the CDR3 is TGTGCCACCTACCTGGGTAATCAGCCCCAGCATTTT.

V usage is TRBV7-2 and J usage is TRBJ1-1, with 7 bases matching TRBD1. In germline, CDR1 is SGHTA, CDR2 FQGNSA. Trimming cost V 4 bases and J 4 bases; bases outside gene matches: 6. This CDR3 region has 14 residues. CDR3 in DNA: TGTGCCAGCAGCTCACACAGGGGTGGCACTGAAGCTTTCTTT. Protein sequence: CASSSHRGGTEAFF. Variable domain in full (rest from reference TRBV7-2 and TRBJ1-1): GAGVSQSPSNKVTEKGKDVELRCDPISGHTALYWYRQSLGQGLEFLIYFQGNSAPDKSGLPSDRFSAERTGGSVSTLTIQRTQQEDSAVYLCASSSHRGGTEAFFGQGTRLTVV.

This clonotype was detected once. The DNA for the CDR3 is TGCAGTGCCCCACCCCAGTATGGCTACACCTTC. Protein: CSAPPQYGYTF. The chain is built from TRBV20-1 and TRBJ1-2; D gene ambiguous. Germline assignment: CDR1 DFQATT and CDR2 SNEGSKA (reference sequence). The CDR3 has 11 residues. Between the trimmed V and J ends, which lost 6 bases and 5 bases, there was a span of 10 bases.

The chain has TRBV7-9 and TRBJ1-6, with 10 nucleotides matching TRBD1. The CDR3 spans 16 residues. Germline loops: CDR1 SEHNR, CDR2 FQNEAQ (reference sequence). V was pared by 4 bases and J by 6 bases, with 6 bases of the junction left unmatched. CDR3 sequence: CASSSWDRGFNSPLHF. DNA of the CDR3: TGTGCCAGCAGCTCTTGGGACAGGGGATTTAATTCACCCCTCCACTTT.

The chain recombines TRBV5-6 with TRBJ1-2; the D gene is possibly TRBD1 (5 bases). The CDR3 covers 15 residues. CDR1 and CDR2 from the germline V gene are SGHDT and YYEEEE. V dropped 4 bases and J dropped 2 bases, with 15 bases sitting between them. CDR3 sequence (DNA): TGTGCCAGCAGCCGGGGGAGCACCCCAAACTATGGCTACACCTTC. Its translation is CASSRGSTPNYGYTF.

Here the CDR3 reads CASSLEGRLDEQFF. In DNA, the CDR3 is TGTGCCAGCAGCCTGGAGGGCAGGTTGGATGAGCAGTTCTTC. The chain couples TRBV7-2 to TRBJ2-1, with D perhaps matching TRBD2 (6 bases). V was trimmed by 5 bases and J by 8 bases, leaving 16 bases between them. Germline V lookup: CDR1 SGHTA, CDR2 FQGNSA. CDR3 length: 14 residues.

This clonotype was observed once. V is TRBV20-1 and J is TRBJ2-7; 10 bases line up with TRBD2. Germline-derived CDR1 and CDR2 are DFQATT and SNEGSKA (reference sequence). The V segment lost 3 bases and the J segment 4 bases; nucleotides outside the gene matches: 9. This CDR3 comprises 15 residues. The CDR3 region is CSASISGRRSYEQYF. CDR3 nucleotide sequence: TGCAGTGCTAGTATTAGCGGGAGGCGATCTTACGAGCAGTACTTC.

The V call is TRBV6-1, the J call TRBJ2-7, with D hard to call. This CDR3 comprises 12 residues. Between the trimmed V and J ends, which lost 5 bases and 3 bases, there was a span of 8 bases. CDR1 MNHNS and CDR2 SASEGT come from the germline V gene. CDR3 sequence (DNA): TGTGCCAGCAGTCGCCCCCTCTACGAGCAGTACTTC. Translated, it gives CASSRPLYEQYF.

The rearrangement uses TRBV4-3 and TRBJ1-2; D is possibly TRBD1 (5 bases). The V gene lost 4 bases and the J gene lost 8 bases, with 26 bases spanning the gap. CDR1 and CDR2 (germline): LGHNA, YSLEER. This CDR3 has 17 amino acids. The chain's CDR3 is CASSPRLAGPVVGGYTF. The CDR3 DNA reads as TGCGCCAGCAGCCCCCGACTCGCGGGGCCAGTCGTTGGCGGCTACACCTTC.

The chain links TRBV7-2 to TRBJ2-5; 7 bases line up with TRBD1. The CDR3 contains 15 residues. The trim removed 3 bases at V and 1 base at J, leaving 5 bases unmatched. Germline V lookup: CDR1 SGHTA, CDR2 FQGNSA. DNA for the CDR3: TGTGCCAGCAGCTTCAGGGGGAACTTCCAAGAGACCCAGTACTTC. The encoded protein is CASSFRGNFQETQYF.

This rearrangement joins TRBV7-9 to TRBJ2-1; 7 bases are a match to TRBD1. The germline gives CDR1 SEHNR, CDR2 FQNEAQ (reference sequence). The CDR3 consists of 15 residues. V was pared by 4 bases and J by 2 bases, with 5 bases of the junction left unmatched. The CDR3 sequence is CASSSRDRAYNEQFF. CDR3 bases: TGTGCCAGCAGCTCCCGGGACAGAGCCTACAATGAGCAGTTCTTC. The full variable domain, rest sourced from reference TRBV7-9 and TRBJ2-1, is DTGVSQNPRHKITKRGQNVTFRCDPISEHNRLYWYRQTLGQGPEFLTYFQNEAQLEKSRLLSDRFSAERPKGSFSTLEIQRTEQGDSAMYLCASSSRDRAYNEQFFGPGTRLTVL.

The CDR3 spells CASSDSGRSTDTQYF. CDR3 nucleotides: TGTGCCAGCAGTGATTCGGGGAGGAGCACAGATACGCAGTATTTT. The rearrangement links TRBV6-1 to TRBJ2-3; the D gene is possibly TRBD2 (6 bases). The CDR3 loop spans 15 amino acids. From germline, CDR1 is MNHNS and CDR2 SASEGT. The V end was cut by 3 bases, the J end by 0 bases, with 10 bases between.

In its sample, this clonotype was seen a few times. The genes are TRBV7-8 and TRBJ2-1, with TRBD2 identical over 8 bases. Germline lookup yields CDR1 SGHVS and CDR2 FQNEAQ. V dropped 2 bases and J dropped 7; count of bases not matched to a gene: 7. This CDR3 spans 15 amino acids. The CDR3 region is CASSLSPGGGNEQFF. The CDR3 nucleotides read TGTGCCAGCAGCTTATCTCCGGGGGGGGGGAATGAGCAGTTCTTC.

The chain carries TRBV12-3 or TRBV12-4 and TRBJ2-2; TRBD2 is a possible D gene (5 bases). The CDR3 runs to 14 residues. V was shortened by 5 bases and J by 4 bases, with 11 bases between the two germline ends. DNA of the CDR3: TGTGCCAGCAGTGCCCCGAGGGTCACCGGGGAGCTGTTTTTT. It codes for CASSAPRVTGELFF.

The chain is built from TRBV4-1 and TRBJ2-6; unclear D gene. V lost 0 bases, J lost 0 bases, and 9 bases lay in between. The CDR3 runs 17 residues. Germline V CDR1 and CDR2: MGHRA, YSYEKL. DNA for the CDR3: TGCGCCAGCAGCCAAGATTTGATAGGCTCTGGGGCCAACGTCCTGACTTTC. Its translation: CASSQDLIGSGANVLTF.

The chain links TRBV20-1 to TRBJ1-1, with D hard to call. There are 12 residues in the CDR3. CDR1 and CDR2 (germline): DFQATT, SNEGSKA (reference sequence). V was pared by 3 bases and J by 8 bases, with 13 bases between. The CDR3 sequence is CSARGSLTEAFF. DNA of the CDR3: TGCAGTGCTAGGGGGAGTTTGACCGAAGCTTTCTTT.

There are many counts of this clonotype. This chain joins TRBV7-2 and TRBJ2-1; the match to TRBD1 covers 7 bases. From germline, CDR1 is SGHTA and CDR2 FQGNSA. The V gene end was trimmed by 3 bases and the J gene end by 4 bases; junction bases not matched to a gene: 6. There are 15 residues in the CDR3. Here the CDR3 reads CASSLTGQPYNEQFF. In DNA, the CDR3 is TGTGCCAGCAGCTTGACGGGACAGCCTTACAATGAGCAGTTCTTC.

V and J are TRBV15 and TRBJ1-1, with TRBD1 identical over 9 bases. This CDR3 comprises 15 residues. J lost 4 bases, V lost 1 base, and 4 bases had no gene match. The germline V gene encodes CDR1 LNHNV and CDR2 YYDKDF (reference sequence). The CDR3 nucleotides read TGTGCCACCAGCAGAGGGACAGGGGATGGCACTGAAGCTTTCTTT. It codes for CATSRGTGDGTEAFF.

This clonotype was seen more than once but under ten times. The chain has TRBV4-1 and TRBJ1-2; unclear D gene. Germline V gene lookup returns CDR1 MGHRA and CDR2 YSYEKL. The V end lost 3 bases, the J end lost 8 bases, and 16 bases lay between the germline ends. The CDR3 contains 14 residues. The CDR3 sequence: CASSHPVGPDGYTF. CDR3 bases: TGCGCCAGCAGCCATCCGGTCGGCCCGGACGGCTACACCTTC.